Listed below are T cell receptor beta chains from one sample, sequenced in a study of technical replicates of blood from a handful of donors. TCRdb keeps only in-frame clones here, not all; method: immunoSEQ multiplex PCR. The sample consists of around 80,000 clones, over 75% of them appearing once. Material for sequencing was T cells isolated from PBMCs. The receptors shown here come from a human donor in good health. The CDR3 runs from the conserved cysteine through the conserved F or W. Each record gives: J gene, D gene, V gene, clone size, CDR3 DNA, CDR3 protein. D genes are given only for firm matches. Not every row has a clone size; where given, it reads once, few, many or a size class.

>TRBJ2-7|.|TRBV10-2|once
TGCGCCAGCAGTGAGGGCCACGAGCAGTACTTC
CASSEGHEQYF
>TRBJ2-3|TRBD2|TRBV5-1|.
TGCGCCAGTAGACTAGCGGGACCAGATACGCAGTATTTT
CASRLAGPDTQYF
>TRBJ1-4|.|TRBV2|.
TGTGCCAGTCTACAGGAAGTTAATGAAAAACTGTTTTTT
CASLQEVNEKLFF
>TRBJ2-2|TRBD1|TRBV4-1|.
TGCGCCAGCAGCCAAACCGGGACAGGGAACACCGGGGAGCTGTTTTTT
CASSQTGTGNTGELFF
>TRBJ2-7|.|TRBV6-5|.
TGTGCCAGCAGGCGGGACTTTGCCTACGAGCAGTACTTC
CASRRDFAYEQYF
>TRBJ1-1|.|TRBV29-1|.
TGCAGCGCCTCCCCCGGGGACACTGAAGCTTTCTTT
CSASPGDTEAFF
>TRBJ1-1|.|TRBV4-1|.
TGCGCCAGCAGCCAACTCACCGGGGGTGAAGCTTTCTTT
CASSQLTGGEAFF
>TRBJ2-1|TRBD2|TRBV30|.
TGTGCCTGGAGTGTAGGGGTAGCGGGAGATAGAGAGTTCTTC
CAWSVGVAGDREFF
>TRBJ2-2|.|TRBV7-9|.
TGTGCCAGCAGCTCGGGGACTTACCACACCGGGGAGCTGTTTTTT
CASSSGTYHTGELFF
>TRBJ1-5|.|TRBV28|.
TGTGCCAGCAGTTTGCTTAGTCAGCCCCAGCATTTT
CASSLLSQPQHF
>TRBJ1-1|.|TRBV9|.
TGTGCCAGCAGCGTAGGGCACAGAGTGAACACTGAAGCTTTCTTT
CASSVGHRVNTEAFF
>TRBJ2-7|.|TRBV7-9|once
TGTGCCAGCAGCTTAATTAAGACGGGGTCCTACGAGCAGTACTTC
CASSLIKTGSYEQYF
>TRBJ2-7|TRBD2|TRBV7-2|.
TGTGCCAGCAGCTTAGCCCCCTCGGGGCTAGCGGGAGGATTCCGTTTCGGCGAGCAGTACTTC
CASSLAPSGLAGGFRFGEQYF
>TRBJ1-5|.|TRBV25-1|.
TGTGCCAGCAGTCAGGAATTGAATCAGCCCCAGCATTTT
CASSQELNQPQHF
>TRBJ2-7|.|TRBV11-3|.
TGTGCCAGCAGCTTAGATGTCGGGAGTAGCTACGAGCAGTACTTC
CASSLDVGSSYEQYF
>TRBJ2-7|.|TRBV5-1|once
TGCGCCAGCAGCTTGGCCTTGGGAGGACTCTACGAGCAGTACTTC
CASSLALGGLYEQYF
>TRBJ1-5|.|TRBV27|.
TGTGCCAGCAGTCGTCGACAGTATAATCAGCCCCAGCATTTT
CASSRRQYNQPQHF
>TRBJ2-1|.|TRBV11-3|.
TGTGCCAGCAGCTTAGACGGGACAAACTACAATGAGCAGTTCTTC
CASSLDGTNYNEQFF
>TRBJ2-7|.|TRBV7-2|.
TGTGCCAGCAGCTTAGGTGTAGGGGTCGAGCAGTACTTC
CASSLGVGVEQYF
>TRBJ1-5|.|TRBV4-1|few
TGCGCCAGCAGCCCGGCAGGGAATCAGCCCCAGCATTTT
CASSPAGNQPQHF
>TRBJ1-3|.|TRBV7-9|.
TGTGCCAGCAGACATTATTCTGGAAACACCATATATTTT
CASRHYSGNTIYF
>TRBJ1-3|.|TRBV14|once
TGTGCCAGCAGCCCTTACGGGAGCTCTGGAAACACCATATATTTT
CASSPYGSSGNTIYF
>TRBJ2-3|TRBD2|TRBV29-1|.
TGCAGCGTTGGGGGGGGTAGCACAGATACGCAGTATTTT
CSVGGGSTDTQYF
>TRBJ1-3|TRBD1|TRBV10-3|.
TGTGCCATCAGTGAAACGACAGGGGTTGGAAACACCATATATTTT
CAISETTGVGNTIYF
>TRBJ2-2|TRBD2|TRBV7-2|.
TGTGCCAGCAGCGACGAAGCGGGAGGGCTCGACACCGGGGAGCTGTTTTTT
CASSDEAGGLDTGELFF
>TRBJ1-4|.|TRBV5-6|few
TGTGCCAGCAGCTTCTGGGGCTCAAGGGGAAAACTGTTTTTT
CASSFWGSRGKLFF
>TRBJ2-3|.|TRBV7-9|.
TGTGCCAGCAGGCGCAGCACAGATACGCAGTATTTT
CASRRSTDTQYF
>TRBJ2-1|TRBD2|TRBV11-3|.
TGTGCCATCAAGACTAGCGGGAGAATGGATGAGCAGTTCTTC
CAIKTSGRMDEQFF
>TRBJ1-1|TRBD1|TRBV18|.
TGTGCCAGCTCACCTAGGGGGCCAGGTGAAGCTTTCTTT
CASSPRGPGEAFF
>TRBJ1-2|TRBD1|TRBV4-1|few
TGCGCCAGCAGCCAAGGGGACAGGGATCGCTATGGCTACACCTTC
CASSQGDRDRYGYTF
>TRBJ2-7|TRBD2|TRBV4-3|.
TGCGCCAGCAGCCAAGATAGGCTAGCGGGAGACGAGCAGTACTTC
CASSQDRLAGDEQYF
>TRBJ2-7|.|TRBV21-1|.
TGTGCCAGCAGCCCAATGGGCGGGAGCTCCTACGAGCAGTACTTC
CASSPMGGSSYEQYF
>TRBJ2-7|TRBD2|TRBV11-3|.
TGTGCCAGCAGCTTCCGCGGTAGCGGGAGTCCCCCCTACGAGCAGTACTTC
CASSFRGSGSPPYEQYF
>TRBJ1-2|.|TRBV30|.
TGTGCCTGGAAAATGGACAGAGGACTTCTTATAGGTGGCTACACCTTC
CAWKMDRGLLIGGYTF
>TRBJ2-3|.|TRBV2|.
TGTGCCAGCAGACCCCGTGACTACACAGATACGCAGTATTTT
CASRPRDYTDTQYF
>TRBJ2-7|.|TRBV25-1|.
TGTGCCAGCAGTGAATTCTCGACTCACGAGCAGTACTTC
CASSEFSTHEQYF
>TRBJ2-3|.|TRBV6-5|.
TGTGCCAGCAGTCCTGGGTGGTCTAGACCAGATACGCAGTATTTT
CASSPGWSRPDTQYF
>TRBJ2-2|.|TRBV5-6|.
TGTGCCAGCAGCTTGGCAGACACCGGGGAGCTGTTTTTT
CASSLADTGELFF
>TRBJ2-2|.|TRBV12-5|.
TGTGCTAGTGGTTTGGTAGGGGGTTCGGTCGGGGAGCTGTTTTTT
CASGLVGGSVGELFF
>TRBJ1-2|TRBD1|TRBV19|.
TGTGCCAGTAGTATAGCTCGGGGACAGGGCTATGGCTACACCTTC
CASSIARGQGYGYTF
>TRBJ2-5|TRBD2|TRBV9|.
TGTGCCAGCAGCGTAGGGGAGGGAGGAAAAGAGACCCAGTACTTC
CASSVGEGGKETQYF
>TRBJ1-2|.|TRBV7-8|.
TGTGCCAGCACCAAGAGGACTGCGGAGGGGTCAGGTGGCTACACCTTC
CASTKRTAEGSGGYTF
>TRBJ1-2|TRBD1|TRBV7-9|.
TGTGCCAGCAGCCCCGGGACAGCCTATGGCTACACCTTC
CASSPGTAYGYTF
>TRBJ1-3|.|TRBV18|.
TGTGCCAGCTCACCTGGGGACACCTACTCTGGAAACACCATATATTTT
CASSPGDTYSGNTIYF
>TRBJ2-3|TRBD2|TRBV6-5|.
TGTGCCAGCAGTTACCTCGCTAGCGGGAGCACAGATACGCAGTATTTT
CASSYLASGSTDTQYF
>TRBJ1-5|TRBD1|TRBV5-3|once
TGTGCCAGAAGCGACGAATGCCCGGGACAGATAAATCAGCCCCAGCATTTT
CARSDECPGQINQPQHF
>TRBJ2-7|.|TRBV18|.
TGTGCCAGCTCACCCGGAGGCGAGCAGTACTTC
CASSPGGEQYF
>TRBJ2-1|.|TRBV5-4|.
TGTGCCAGCAGCTTGGGCGGGGAATACAATGAGCAGTTCTTC
CASSLGGEYNEQFF
>TRBJ2-3|.|TRBV9|.
TGTGCCAGCAGCGTTTCGGTAGCCCCCAGCACAGATACGCAGTATTTT
CASSVSVAPSTDTQYF
>TRBJ2-7|TRBD2|TRBV19|once
TGTGCCAGTAGTCCTAGCGGGGCTGATACTTCCTACGAGCAGTACTTC
CASSPSGADTSYEQYF
>TRBJ1-2|TRBD1|TRBV29-1|.
TGCAGCGCCGATCCGCAGGGGGCTAACGGCTACACCTTC
CSADPQGANGYTF